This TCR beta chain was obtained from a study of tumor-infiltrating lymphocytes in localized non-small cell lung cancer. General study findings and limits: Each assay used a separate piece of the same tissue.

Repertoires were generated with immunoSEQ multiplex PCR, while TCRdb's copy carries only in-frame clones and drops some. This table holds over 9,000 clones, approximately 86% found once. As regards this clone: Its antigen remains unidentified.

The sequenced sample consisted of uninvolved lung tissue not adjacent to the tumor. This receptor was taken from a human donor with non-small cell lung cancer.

The CDR3 is CASRTTGINYGYTF. In DNA form, the CDR3 reads TGTGCCAGCAGGACGACAGGGATTAACTATGGCTACACCTTC. The chain links TRBV27 to TRBJ1-2; TRBD1 matches 7 bases. Germline loops: CDR1 MNHEY, CDR2 SMNVEV (reference sequence). This CDR3 spans 14 amino acids. V shed 6 bases and J 1 base; nucleotides not matched to a gene: 5.